This T cell receptor beta chain was found in a study of blood T cell repertoires in COVID-19. About the study: Researchers got acute and convalescent COVID-19 samples from the United States, Italy and Spain.

Enrolment of Seattle patients took place during active infection, and they were followed longitudinally. V was pared by 3 bases and J by 2 bases, with 9 bases between. The germline V gene has CDR1 MNHEY and CDR2 SMNVEV (reference sequence). The CDR3 extends over 14 amino acids. Original processing notes: Amplification of reference gene primers provided the estimated nucleated cell counts. TCRdb keeps only in-frame clones here, not all; method: immunoSEQ multiplex PCR. D and trimming come from the DNA, and the V and J calls and clone size come from that table. The table has over 150,000 clones, around 82% seen once.

The V gene is TRBV27, the J gene TRBJ2-3; D remains ambiguous. The receptor comes from a man aged 55 to 70 with COVID-19, enrolled during active disease. Sequenced sample: peripheral blood. DNA of the CDR3: TGTGCCAGCAGTTTTAGTGAGGTCACAGATACGCAGTATTTT. It specifies CASSFSEVTDTQYF.